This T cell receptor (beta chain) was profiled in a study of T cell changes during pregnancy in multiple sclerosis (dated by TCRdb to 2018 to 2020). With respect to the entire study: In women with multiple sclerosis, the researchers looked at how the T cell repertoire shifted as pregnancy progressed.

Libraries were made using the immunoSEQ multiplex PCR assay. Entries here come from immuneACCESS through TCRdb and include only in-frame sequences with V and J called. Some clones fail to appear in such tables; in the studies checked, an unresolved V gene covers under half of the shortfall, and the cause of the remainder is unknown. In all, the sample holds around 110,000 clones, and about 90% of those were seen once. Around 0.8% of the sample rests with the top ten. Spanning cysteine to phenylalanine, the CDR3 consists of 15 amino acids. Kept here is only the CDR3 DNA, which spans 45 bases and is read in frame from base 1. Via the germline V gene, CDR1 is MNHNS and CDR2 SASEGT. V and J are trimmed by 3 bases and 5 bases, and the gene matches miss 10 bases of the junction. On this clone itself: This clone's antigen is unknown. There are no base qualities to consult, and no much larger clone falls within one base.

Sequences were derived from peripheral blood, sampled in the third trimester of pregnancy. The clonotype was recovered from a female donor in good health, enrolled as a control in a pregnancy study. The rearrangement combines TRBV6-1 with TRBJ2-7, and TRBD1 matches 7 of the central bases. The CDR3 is CASSDLLGTVNEQYF. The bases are TGTGCCAGCAGTGACCTTCTCGGGACAGTCAACGAGCAGTACTTC.